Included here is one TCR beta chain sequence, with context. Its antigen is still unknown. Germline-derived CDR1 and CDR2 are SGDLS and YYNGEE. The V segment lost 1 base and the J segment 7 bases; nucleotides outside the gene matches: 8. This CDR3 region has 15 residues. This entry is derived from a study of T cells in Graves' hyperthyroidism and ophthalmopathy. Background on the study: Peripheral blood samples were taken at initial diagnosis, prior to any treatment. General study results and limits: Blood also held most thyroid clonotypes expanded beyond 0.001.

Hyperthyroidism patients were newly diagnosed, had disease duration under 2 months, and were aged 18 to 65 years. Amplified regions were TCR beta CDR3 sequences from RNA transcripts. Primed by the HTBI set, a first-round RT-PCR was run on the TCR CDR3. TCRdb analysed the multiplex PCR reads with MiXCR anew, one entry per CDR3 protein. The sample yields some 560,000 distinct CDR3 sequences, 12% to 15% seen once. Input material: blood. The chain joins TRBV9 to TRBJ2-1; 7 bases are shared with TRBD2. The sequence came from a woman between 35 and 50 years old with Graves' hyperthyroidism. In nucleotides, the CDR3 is TGTGCCAGCAGCGTATTTGTGGGAGGGCCTAATGAGCAGTTCTTC. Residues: CASSVFVGGPNEQFF. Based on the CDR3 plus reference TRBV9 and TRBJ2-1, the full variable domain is DSGVTQTPKHLITATGQRVTLRCSPRSGDLSVYWYQQSLDQGLQFLIQYYNGEERAKGNILERFSAQQFPDLHSELNLSSLELGDSALYFCASSVFVGGPNEQFFGPGTRLTVL.